The next 15 T cell receptor beta chains were all read from a single sample in a study of vaccination and CD4 T cells after COVID-19. The Oncomine TCR Beta short-read assay sequenced DNA from cultured CD4+ T cells. TCRdb recomputed calls from the PCR reads with MiXCR, one row per CDR3 protein. The sample has 12,000 to 15,000 distinct CDR3 sequences; roughly half are singletons. Their cognate antigens are unknown. Treatment given: roughly 10-day PBMC culture with coronavirus spike peptide pools or control peptides (ViraFEST assay). Sequencing used CD4+ T cells from blood, cultured in vitro. All receptors come from a human donor who had recovered from COVID-19.

The V gene is TRBV9, the J gene TRBJ1-1; D gene uncertain. This CDR3 is built from 14 residues. The V gene lost 0 bases and the J gene lost 4 bases, with 10 bases spanning the gap. The germline V gene encodes CDR1 SGDLS and CDR2 YYNGEE. The chain's CDR3 is CASSVAAGGTEAFF. DNA for the CDR3: TGTGCCAGCAGCGTAGCCGCGGGCGGCACTGAAGCTTTCTTT.

The CDR3 loop reads CATSGQEDYGYTF. CDR3 nucleotides: TGTGCCACCAGCGGACAGGAGGACTATGGCTACACCTTC. This chain uses TRBV24-1 with TRBJ1-2, with 7 bases that match TRBD1. The length of the CDR3 is 13 residues. The V gene end was trimmed by 7 bases and the J gene end by 3 bases; junction bases not matched to a gene: 4. The germline CDR1 and CDR2 sequences are KGHDR and SFDVKD.

V gene TRBV5-3 combines with J gene TRBJ1-3; D is unclear. TRBV5-3 is flagged as an ORF with uncertain function. This CDR3 has 18 residues. The V and J ends lost 2 bases and 4 bases respectively, with 22 bases between them. CDR3 sequence reads: CARSFGRPPFLGGNTIYF. CDR3 sequence (DNA): TGTGCCAGAAGCTTTGGCCGCCCACCCTTCCTAGGAGGAAACACCATATATTTT.

The chain carries TRBV10-3 and TRBJ1-3; 7 bases align to TRBD1. CDR1 is ENHRY and CDR2 is SYGVKD in the germline V gene. CDR3 length equals 14 residues. J gave up 2 bases and V 9 bases, and 7 bases lay outside the gene matches. As DNA, the CDR3 is TGTGCCATAAGAAGACAGGGAACTGGAAACACCATATATTTT. Its protein product is CAIRRQGTGNTIYF.

The rearrangement links TRBV25-1 to TRBJ2-2; TRBD2 agrees at 11 bases. The trim removed 3 bases at V and 2 bases at J, leaving 2 bases unmatched. The CDR3 is made up of 16 amino acids. Germline CDR1 and CDR2: MGHDK and SYGVNS. The CDR3 region has the DNA TGTGCCAGCAGTGATAGCGGGAGGGCCAACACCGGGGAGCTGTTTTTT. Encoded protein: CASSDSGRANTGELFF.

This rearrangement joins TRBV19 to TRBJ2-2; 8 nucleotides agree with TRBD1. This CDR3 spans 14 amino acids. In germline, CDR1 is LNHDA, CDR2 SQIVND (reference sequence). Trimming at V came to 6 bases and at J to 3 bases, leaving 3 bases not matched to a gene. The CDR3 spells CASRGTGHTGELFF. The CDR3 DNA follows: TGTGCCAGTAGGGGGACAGGTCACACCGGGGAGCTGTTTTTT.

The J gene is TRBJ1-5, the V gene TRBV6-1, with TRBD1 identical over 9 bases. CDR1 is MNHNS and CDR2 is SASEGT in the germline V gene. The CDR3 consists of 15 residues. V lost 10 bases, J lost 0 bases, and 7 bases stayed unmatched. The CDR3 region is CAIRDRVYSNQPQHF. In nucleotides, the CDR3 is TGTGCCATCCGGGACAGGGTTTATAGCAATCAGCCCCAGCATTTT.

The sample holds a few counts of this clonotype. This rearrangement joins TRBV10-3 to TRBJ2-2; TRBD1 aligns across 9 bases. This CDR3 has 16 residues. V lost 5 bases to trimming and J lost 2 bases; unmatched junction nucleotides: 6. Germline CDR1 ENHRY, CDR2 SYGVKD. CDR3 sequence reads: CAISRTGEDNTGELFF. The CDR3 DNA reads as TGTGCCATCAGTCGGACAGGGGAGGATAACACCGGGGAGCTGTTTTTT.

By share, this clonotype ranks as large. The rearrangement uses TRBV14 and TRBJ1-5, with a tentative D call TRBD1 (5 bases). Germline V lookup: CDR1 SGHDN, CDR2 FVKESK. V lost 2 bases and J lost 3, with 8 bases in between. The CDR3 is made up of 14 amino acids. The CDR3 protein is CASSQWGINQPQHF. CDR3 sequence (DNA): TGTGCCAGCAGCCAATGGGGGATCAATCAGCCCCAGCATTTT.

This chain connects TRBV24-1 to TRBJ2-2; 8 bases map to TRBD2. The V gene's germline CDR1 is KGHDR and CDR2 SFDVKD. This CDR3 spans 16 amino acids. Germline trimming cut 3 bases from V and 7 bases from J; bases unmatched to any gene: 9. The CDR3 is CATSDGGAAGVGELFF. DNA for the CDR3: TGTGCCACCAGTGATGGGGGGGCAGCGGGAGTCGGGGAGCTGTTTTTT.

This sequence joins TRBV6-5 and TRBJ2-7; D unresolved. V shed 2 bases and J shed 0 bases, with 17 bases lying between them. The CDR3 has 17 residues. The germline V gene encodes CDR1 MNHEY and CDR2 SVGAGI. DNA of the CDR3: TGTGCCAGCAGTTACAGCCAGAAACTCGTAAGCTCCTACGAGCAGTACTTC. It encodes CASSYSQKLVSSYEQYF.

This clonotype was observed a handful of times. The V and J genes are TRBV27 and TRBJ1-2; D not resolved. Trimming shortened V by 5 bases and J by 8 bases, and 18 bases separated the two germline ends. The CDR3 sequence is 14 residues long. CDR1 and CDR2 (germline): MNHEY, SMNVEV (reference sequence). The CDR3 DNA is TGTGCCAGCAGTCCCCTCTTACCTTCGGGGGGCTACACCTTC. Its translation is CASSPLLPSGGYTF.

J is TRBJ1-6 and V is TRBV28; TRBD1 agrees at 9 bases. The junction had 0 bases not matched to a gene; V was cut back by 0 bases and J by 9 bases. The CDR3 length is 14 residues. Germline V lookup: CDR1 MDHEN, CDR2 SYDVKM. The CDR3 is CASSLWDRGSPLHF. The CDR3 coding sequence is TGTGCCAGCAGTTTATGGGACAGGGGTTCACCCCTCCACTTT.

V and J are TRBV18 and TRBJ1-1, with D unclear. The germline V and J ends were trimmed by 3 bases and 3 bases, with 8 bases remaining between them. The CDR3 consists of 13 residues. In germline, CDR1 is KGHSH, CDR2 LQKENI. The chain's CDR3 is CASSPVQYTEAFF. The CDR3 nucleotides read TGTGCCAGCTCACCGGTTCAGTACACTGAAGCTTTCTTT.

This clonotype was observed a few times. The V gene is TRBV9, the J gene TRBJ1-2; the D gene is possibly TRBD1 (6 bases). Germline V gives CDR1 SGDLS, CDR2 YYNGEE. The CDR3 sequence is 14 residues long. Deletions cut 3 bases from V and 5 bases from J, with 14 bases between. The CDR3 nucleotides read TGTGCCAGCAGCGCGTCGACAGGTGGTTATGGCTACACCTTC. Translated, it gives CASSASTGGYGYTF.